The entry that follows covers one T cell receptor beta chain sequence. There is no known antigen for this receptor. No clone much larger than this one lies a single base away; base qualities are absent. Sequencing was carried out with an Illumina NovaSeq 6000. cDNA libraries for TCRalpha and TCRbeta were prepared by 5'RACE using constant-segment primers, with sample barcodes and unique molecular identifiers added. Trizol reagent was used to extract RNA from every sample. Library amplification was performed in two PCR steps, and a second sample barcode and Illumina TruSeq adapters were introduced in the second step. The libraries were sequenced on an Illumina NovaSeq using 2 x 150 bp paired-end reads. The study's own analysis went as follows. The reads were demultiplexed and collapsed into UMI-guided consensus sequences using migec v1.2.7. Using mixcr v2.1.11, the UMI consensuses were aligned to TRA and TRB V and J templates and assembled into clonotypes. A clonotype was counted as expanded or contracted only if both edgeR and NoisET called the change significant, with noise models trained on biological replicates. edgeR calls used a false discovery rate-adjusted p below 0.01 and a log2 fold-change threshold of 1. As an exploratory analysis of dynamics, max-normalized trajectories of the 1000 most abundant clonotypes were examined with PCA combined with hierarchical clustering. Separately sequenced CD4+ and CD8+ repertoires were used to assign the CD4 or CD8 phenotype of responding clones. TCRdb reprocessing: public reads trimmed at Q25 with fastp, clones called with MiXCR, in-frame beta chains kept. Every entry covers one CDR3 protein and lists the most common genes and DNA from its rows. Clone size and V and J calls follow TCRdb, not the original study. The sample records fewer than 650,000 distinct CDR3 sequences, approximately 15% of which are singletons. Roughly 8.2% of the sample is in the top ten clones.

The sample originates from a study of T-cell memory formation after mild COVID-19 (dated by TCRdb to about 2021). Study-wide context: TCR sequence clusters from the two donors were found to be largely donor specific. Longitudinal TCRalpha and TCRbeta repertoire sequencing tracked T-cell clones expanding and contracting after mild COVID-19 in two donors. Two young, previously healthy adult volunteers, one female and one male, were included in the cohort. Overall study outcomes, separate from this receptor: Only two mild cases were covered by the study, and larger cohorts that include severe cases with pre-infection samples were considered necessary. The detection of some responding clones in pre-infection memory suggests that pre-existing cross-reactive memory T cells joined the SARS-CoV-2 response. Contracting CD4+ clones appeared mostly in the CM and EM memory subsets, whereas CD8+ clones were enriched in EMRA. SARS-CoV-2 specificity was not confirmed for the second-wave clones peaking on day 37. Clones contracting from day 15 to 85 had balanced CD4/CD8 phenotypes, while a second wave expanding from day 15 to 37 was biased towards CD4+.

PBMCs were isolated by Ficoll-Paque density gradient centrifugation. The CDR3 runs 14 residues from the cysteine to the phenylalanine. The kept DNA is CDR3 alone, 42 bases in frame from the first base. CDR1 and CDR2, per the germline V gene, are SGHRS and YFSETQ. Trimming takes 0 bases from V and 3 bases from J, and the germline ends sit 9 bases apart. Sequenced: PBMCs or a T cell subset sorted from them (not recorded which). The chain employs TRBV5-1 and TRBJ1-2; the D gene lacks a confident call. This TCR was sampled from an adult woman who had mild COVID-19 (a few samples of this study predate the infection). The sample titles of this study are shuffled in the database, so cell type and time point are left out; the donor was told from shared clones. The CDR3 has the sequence CASSLASGDYGYTF. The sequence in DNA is TGCGCCAGCAGCTTGGCTTCCGGGGACTATGGCTACACCTTC.